This T cell receptor beta chain comes out of a study of T cell responses to AZD1222 COVID-19 vaccine. About the research overall: Doses given second, at about 4 or about 12 weeks, were pooled. Overall study results and limits: Possibly, clonal diversity was underestimated; donors were largely white British and included more females. Unmutated variant regions are reportedly targeted by nearly half of spike-specific TCRs. Baseline serology detected seropositivity in only five to seven AZD1222 recipients.

Sequencing was performed with immunoSEQ multiplex PCR; in TCRdb, only in-frame clones are kept and a portion is missing. This table has 85,000 to 110,000 clones, about 90% appearing once. V dropped 5 bases and J dropped 2 bases, with 12 bases sitting between them. The CDR3 is 14 amino acids. Germline assignment: CDR1 MDHEN and CDR2 SYDVKM. About this clone itself: The antigen remains unidentified.

The chain has TRBV28 and TRBJ1-1; possible D gene TRBD1, 5 bases. The receptor was isolated from an adult in good health. Sample: peripheral blood, taken on day 0 of AZD1222 vaccination. The CDR3 sequence: CASSLDRINTEAFF. CDR3 in DNA: TGTGCCAGCAGTCTTGACAGAATCAACACTGAAGCTTTCTTT.